These 9 T cell receptor beta chains came from one sample sequenced in a study of blood T cells in healthy people across ages. Combining a sample-barcoded 5' primer with a J-beta primer mix, a second PCR ran for about 7 to 11 cycles. Using its own MiXCR run on the 5' RACE reads, TCRdb lists one record per CDR3 protein. The sample shows over 1,500,000 distinct CDR3 sequences, about 39% of them seen only once. The sequencing sample was made of blood. The receptors were gathered from a human donor in good health.

This clonotype was counted only a few times. CDR3 bases: TGCAGCGTTGAACGGGGACCCCTTGATGGCTACACCTTC. It translates to CSVERGPLDGYTF. The gene calls are TRBV29-1 and TRBJ1-2; a possible D gene is TRBD1 (5 bases). The CDR3 is made up of 13 amino acids. Germline lookup yields CDR1 SQVTM and CDR2 ANQGSEA. With 2 bases removed from V and 6 bases from J, the gap between germline ends came to 13 bases.

The chain joins TRBV12-3 or TRBV12-4 to TRBJ1-5; TRBD1 aligns across 9 bases. V was clipped by 1 base and J by 0 bases; unmatched bases: 7. The CDR3 sequence is 18 residues long. The CDR3 DNA reads as TGTGCCAGCAGTTTAGTTATCGGGACAGGGAATAGCAATCAGCCCCAGCATTTT. Translated, it gives CASSLVIGTGNSNQPQHF.

The chain links TRBV2 to TRBJ1-5, with 10 bases identical to TRBD1. The junction had 5 bases not matched to a gene; V was cut back by 7 bases and J by 5 bases. The CDR3 is made up of 14 amino acids. From germline, CDR1 is SNHLY and CDR2 FYNNEI. In DNA, the CDR3 is TGTGCCAGCAAAAGAGGACAGGGGGATCAGCCCCAGCATTTT. Translating gives CASKRGQGDQPQHF.

This clonotype was detected many times. This chain uses TRBV6-5 with TRBJ2-3; 7 bases agree with TRBD2. Trimming removed 2 bases from V and 3 bases from J; junction bases left unmatched: 17. The CDR3 sequence is 19 residues long. The germline V gene encodes CDR1 MNHEY and CDR2 SVGAGI. The CDR3 loop reads CASSYKTSGLGGKTDTQYF. The CDR3 DNA reads as TGTGCCAGCAGTTACAAAACGAGTGGTTTGGGGGGGAAGACAGATACGCAGTATTTT.

This chain joins TRBV6-5 and TRBJ2-3; no clear D. The V gene lost 2 bases and the J gene lost 0 bases, with 6 bases spanning the gap. Germline loops: CDR1 MNHEY, CDR2 SVGAGI. The length of the CDR3 is 14 residues. The CDR3 spells CASSYVRSTDTQYF. CDR3 nucleotides: TGTGCCAGCAGTTACGTGCGCAGCACAGATACGCAGTATTTT.

This clonotype has a single count. A junction end diverges from the germline sequence, so it may reflect a read error. The V and J genes are TRBV12-3 or TRBV12-4 and TRBJ2-1; D is ambiguous. TRBJ2-7 explains the end of the DNA better; the J call may be wrong. CDR3 length: 14 amino acids. The CDR3 spells CASGFGDISYEQYF. The DNA of the CDR3 is TGTGCCAGCGGTTTTGGTGACATTTCCTACGAGCAGTACTTC.

J is TRBJ2-3 and V is TRBV29-1; D uncertain. Trimming cost V 1 base and J 2 bases, with 16 bases left between them. Per germline, CDR1 SQVTM and CDR2 ANQGSEA. There are 16 residues in the CDR3. The chain's CDR3 is CSVEGGRADITDTQYF. The CDR3 DNA reads as TGCAGCGTTGAAGGGGGAAGGGCCGACATCACAGATACGCAGTATTTT.

The genes are TRBV5-1 and TRBJ1-1; no firm D call. This CDR3 is 15 amino acids long. Trimming pared 0 bases from V and 7 bases from J, leaving 16 bases between. Germline values: CDR1 SGHRS, CDR2 YFSETQ. The CDR3 here is CASSLASALRVEAFF. The CDR3 DNA reads TGCGCCAGCAGCTTGGCATCAGCCTTGCGGGTTGAAGCTTTCTTT.

The V and J genes are TRBV20-1 and TRBJ2-3; possible D gene TRBD1, 5 bases. Germline V gene sequence: CDR1 DFQATT, CDR2 SNEGSKA (reference sequence). The CDR3 totals 13 residues. V was trimmed by 4 bases and J by 12 bases, leaving 20 bases between them. The CDR3 region is CSAKKGKGPLQYF. The DNA for the CDR3 is TGCAGTGCTAAAAAGGGGAAAGGGCCCCTCCAGTATTTT.